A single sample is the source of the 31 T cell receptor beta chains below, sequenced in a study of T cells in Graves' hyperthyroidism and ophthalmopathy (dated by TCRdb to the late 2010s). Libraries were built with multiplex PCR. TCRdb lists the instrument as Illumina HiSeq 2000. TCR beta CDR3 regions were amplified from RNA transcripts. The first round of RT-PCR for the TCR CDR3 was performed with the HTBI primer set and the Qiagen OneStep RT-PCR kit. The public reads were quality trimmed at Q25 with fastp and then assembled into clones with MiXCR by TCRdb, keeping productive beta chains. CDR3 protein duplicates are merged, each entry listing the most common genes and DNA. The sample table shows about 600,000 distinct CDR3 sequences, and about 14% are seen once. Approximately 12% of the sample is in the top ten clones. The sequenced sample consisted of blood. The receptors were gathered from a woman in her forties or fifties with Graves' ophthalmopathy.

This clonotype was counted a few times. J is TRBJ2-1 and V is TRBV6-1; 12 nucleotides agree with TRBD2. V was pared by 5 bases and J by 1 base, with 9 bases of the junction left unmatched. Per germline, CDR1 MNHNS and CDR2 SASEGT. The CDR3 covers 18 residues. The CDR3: CASSHSGTSGPSYNEQFF. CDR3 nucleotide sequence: TGTGCCAGCAGTCACTCCGGGACTAGCGGGCCTTCCTACAATGAGCAGTTCTTC.

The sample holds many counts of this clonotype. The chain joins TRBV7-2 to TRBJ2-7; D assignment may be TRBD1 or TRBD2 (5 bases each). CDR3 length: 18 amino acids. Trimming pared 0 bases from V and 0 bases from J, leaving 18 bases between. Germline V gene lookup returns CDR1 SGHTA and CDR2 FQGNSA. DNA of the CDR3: TGTGCCAGCAGCTTAGCCCCCACGGGGCGGGCTAGCTCCTACGAGCAGTACTTC. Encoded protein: CASSLAPTGRASSYEQYF.

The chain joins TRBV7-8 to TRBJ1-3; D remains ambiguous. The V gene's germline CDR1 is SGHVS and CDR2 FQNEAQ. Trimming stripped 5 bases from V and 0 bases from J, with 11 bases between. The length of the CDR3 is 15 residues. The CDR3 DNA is TGTGCCAGCAGCCTTTATCGAGACTCTGGAAACACCATATATTTT. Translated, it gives CASSLYRDSGNTIYF. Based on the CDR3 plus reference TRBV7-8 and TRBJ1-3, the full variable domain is GAGVSQSPRYKVAKRGQDVALRCDPISGHVSLFWYQQALGQGPEFLTYFQNEAQLDKSGLPSDRFFAERPEGSVSTLKIQRTQQEDSAVYLCASSLYRDSGNTIYFGEGSWLTVV.

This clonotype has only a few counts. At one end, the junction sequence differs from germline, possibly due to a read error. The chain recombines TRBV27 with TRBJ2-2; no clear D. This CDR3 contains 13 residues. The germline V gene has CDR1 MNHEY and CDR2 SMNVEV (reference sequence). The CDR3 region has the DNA TGTGCCAGCAGTCTGGGGAACACCGAGGAGCTGTTTTTT. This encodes CASSLGNTEELFF.

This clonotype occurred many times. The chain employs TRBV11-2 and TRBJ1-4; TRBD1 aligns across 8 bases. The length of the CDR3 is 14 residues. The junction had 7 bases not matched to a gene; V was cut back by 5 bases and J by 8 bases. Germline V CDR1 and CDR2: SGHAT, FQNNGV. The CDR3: CASSRDRGGEKLFF. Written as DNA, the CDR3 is TGTGCCAGCAGCAGAGACAGGGGTGGGGAAAAACTGTTTTTT.

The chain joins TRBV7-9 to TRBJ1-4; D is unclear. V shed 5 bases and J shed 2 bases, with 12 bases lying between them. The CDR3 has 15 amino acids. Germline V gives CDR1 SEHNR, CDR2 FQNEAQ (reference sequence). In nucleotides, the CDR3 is TGTGCCAGCAGCCGTGCGGGGAGGACTAATGAAAAACTGTTTTTT. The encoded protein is CASSRAGRTNEKLFF.

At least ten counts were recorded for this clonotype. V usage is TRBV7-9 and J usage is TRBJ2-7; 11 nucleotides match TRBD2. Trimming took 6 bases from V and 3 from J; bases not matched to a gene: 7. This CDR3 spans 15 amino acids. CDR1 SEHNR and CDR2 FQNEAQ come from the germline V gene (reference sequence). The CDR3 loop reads CASRPGLAGLYEQYF. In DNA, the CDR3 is TGTGCCAGCAGACCAGGACTAGCGGGCCTCTACGAGCAGTACTTC.

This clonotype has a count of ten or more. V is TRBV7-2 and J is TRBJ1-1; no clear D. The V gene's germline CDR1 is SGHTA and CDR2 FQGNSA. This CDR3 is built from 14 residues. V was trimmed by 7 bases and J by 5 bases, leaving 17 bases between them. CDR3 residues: CASTFSGGGTEAFF. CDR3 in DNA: TGTGCCAGCACCTTCTCTGGCGGTGGGACTGAAGCTTTCTTT. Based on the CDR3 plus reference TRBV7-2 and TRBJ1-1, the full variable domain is GAGVSQSPSNKVTEKGKDVELRCDPISGHTALYWYRQSLGQGLEFLIYFQGNSAPDKSGLPSDRFSAERTGGSVSTLTIQRTQQEDSAVYLCASTFSGGGTEAFFGQGTRLTVV.

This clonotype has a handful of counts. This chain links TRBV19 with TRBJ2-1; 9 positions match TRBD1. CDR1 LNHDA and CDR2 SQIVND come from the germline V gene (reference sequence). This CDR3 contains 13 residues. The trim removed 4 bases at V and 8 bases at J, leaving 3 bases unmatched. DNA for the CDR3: TGTGCCAGTAGTAGTACAGGGGGCTATGAGCAGTTCTTC. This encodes CASSSTGGYEQFF. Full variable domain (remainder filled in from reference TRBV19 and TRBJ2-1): DGGITQSPKYLFRKEGQNVTLSCEQNLNHDAMYWYRQDPGQGLRLIYYSQIVNDFQKGDIAEGYSVSREKKESFPLTVTSAQKNPTAFYLCASSSTGGYEQFFGPGTRLTVL.

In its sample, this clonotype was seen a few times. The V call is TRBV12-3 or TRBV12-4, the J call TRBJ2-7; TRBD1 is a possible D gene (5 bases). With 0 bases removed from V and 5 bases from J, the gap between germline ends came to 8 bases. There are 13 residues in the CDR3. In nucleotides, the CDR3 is TGTGCCAGCAGTTTAGCCCGCAGGGACGAGCAGTACTTC. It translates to CASSLARRDEQYF.

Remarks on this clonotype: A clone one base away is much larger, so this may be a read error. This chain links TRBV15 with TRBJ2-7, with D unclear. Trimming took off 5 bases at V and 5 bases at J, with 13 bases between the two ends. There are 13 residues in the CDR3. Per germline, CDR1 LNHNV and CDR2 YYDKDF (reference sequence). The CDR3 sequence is CATSGGFLDEQYF. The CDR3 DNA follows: TGTGCCACCAGCGGCGGTTTCCTGGACGAGCAGTACTTC.

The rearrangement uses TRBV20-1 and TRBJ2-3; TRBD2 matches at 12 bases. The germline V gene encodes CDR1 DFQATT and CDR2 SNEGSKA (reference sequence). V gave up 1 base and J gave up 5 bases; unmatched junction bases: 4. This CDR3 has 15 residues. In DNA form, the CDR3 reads TGCAGTGCTAGAGTAGCTAGCGGGAGGGGAGATACGCAGTATTTT. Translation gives CSARVASGRGDTQYF.

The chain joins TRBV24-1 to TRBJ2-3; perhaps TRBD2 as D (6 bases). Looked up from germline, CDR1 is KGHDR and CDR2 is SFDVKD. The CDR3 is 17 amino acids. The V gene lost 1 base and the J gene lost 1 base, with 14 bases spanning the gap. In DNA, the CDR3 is TGTGCCACCAGTGATTTTAAGTCGGCTAGCGGCACAGATACGCAGTATTTT. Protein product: CATSDFKSASGTDTQYF.

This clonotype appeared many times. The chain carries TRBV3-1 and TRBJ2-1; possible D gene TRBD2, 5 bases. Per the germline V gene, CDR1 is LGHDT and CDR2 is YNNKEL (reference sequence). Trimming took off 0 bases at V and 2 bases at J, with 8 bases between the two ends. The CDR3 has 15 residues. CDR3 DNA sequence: TGTGCCAGCAGCCAAGAGAGCGGTCCCTACAATGAGCAGTTCTTC. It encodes CASSQESGPYNEQFF.

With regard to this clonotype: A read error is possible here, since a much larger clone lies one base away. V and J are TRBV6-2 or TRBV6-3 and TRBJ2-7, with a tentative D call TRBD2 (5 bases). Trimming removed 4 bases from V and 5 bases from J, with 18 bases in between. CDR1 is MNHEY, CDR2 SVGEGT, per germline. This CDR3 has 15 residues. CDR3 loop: CASSSLRTSRDEQYF. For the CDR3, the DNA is TGTGCCAGCAGTTCCCTGAGGACTTCTCGGGACGAGCAGTACTTC.

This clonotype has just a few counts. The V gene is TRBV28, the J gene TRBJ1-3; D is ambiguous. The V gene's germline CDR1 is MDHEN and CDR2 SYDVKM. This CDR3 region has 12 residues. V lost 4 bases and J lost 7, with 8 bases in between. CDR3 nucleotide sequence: TGTGCCAGCAGTTCTGACCGGAACACCATATATTTT. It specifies CASSSDRNTIYF.

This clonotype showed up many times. The CDR3 bases are TGTGCCAGCAGTTTTACGGCGAGGCAGCCCCAGCATTTT. This encodes CASSFTARQPQHF. The gene calls are TRBV12-3 or TRBV12-4 and TRBJ1-5, with D uncertain. The CDR3 extends over 13 amino acids. Trimming took 3 bases from V and 7 from J, leaving 10 bases between them.

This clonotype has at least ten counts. CDR3 nucleotide sequence: TGTGCCAGCAGCTTAGGACAGGCTACGCACTACGAGCAGTACTTC. Translated: CASSLGQATHYEQYF. This chain joins TRBV7-9 and TRBJ2-7; tentative D call: TRBD1 (6 bases). Deletions cut 1 base from V and 3 bases from J, with 13 bases between. Germline CDR1 reads SEHNR; CDR2 reads FQNEAQ (reference sequence). This CDR3 comprises 15 residues. The full variable domain, with the rest looked up from reference TRBV7-9 and TRBJ2-7, is DTGVSQNPRHKITKRGQNVTFRCDPISEHNRLYWYRQTLGQGPEFLTYFQNEAQLEKSRLLSDRFSAERPKGSFSTLEIQRTEQGDSAMYLCASSLGQATHYEQYFGPGTRLTVT.

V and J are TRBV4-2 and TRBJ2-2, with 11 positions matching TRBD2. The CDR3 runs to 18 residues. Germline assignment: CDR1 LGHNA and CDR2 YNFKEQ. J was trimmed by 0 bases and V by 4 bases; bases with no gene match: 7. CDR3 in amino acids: CASSPVTSGIANTGELFF. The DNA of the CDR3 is TGTGCCAGCAGCCCTGTGACTAGCGGGATTGCGAACACCGGGGAGCTGTTTTTT.

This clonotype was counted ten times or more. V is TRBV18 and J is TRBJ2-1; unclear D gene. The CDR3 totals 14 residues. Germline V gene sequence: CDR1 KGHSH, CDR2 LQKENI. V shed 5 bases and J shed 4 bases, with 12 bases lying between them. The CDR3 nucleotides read TGTGCCAGCTCAACGCCTCGGATGTACAATGAGCAGTTCTTC. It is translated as CASSTPRMYNEQFF.

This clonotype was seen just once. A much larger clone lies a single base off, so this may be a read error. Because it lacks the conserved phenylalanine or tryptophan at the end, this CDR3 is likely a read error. CDR3: CASTLRPGGGTDTQYS. The CDR3 coding sequence is TGTGCCAGCACCCTCCGGCCCGGTGGGGGCACAGATACGCAGTATTCT. This rearrangement joins TRBV6-1 to TRBJ2-3, with D unclear. CDR1 and CDR2 from the germline V gene are MNHNS and SASEGT. V was shortened by 7 bases and J by 1 base, with 18 bases between the two germline ends. The CDR3 covers 16 residues.

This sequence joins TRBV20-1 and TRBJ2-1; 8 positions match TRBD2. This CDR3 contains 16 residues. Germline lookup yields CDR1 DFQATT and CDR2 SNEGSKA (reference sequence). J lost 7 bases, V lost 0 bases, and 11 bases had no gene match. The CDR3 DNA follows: TGCAGTGCTAGAGATCTTGGACTAGCAAGGGGAAATGAGCAGTTCTTC. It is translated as CSARDLGLARGNEQFF.

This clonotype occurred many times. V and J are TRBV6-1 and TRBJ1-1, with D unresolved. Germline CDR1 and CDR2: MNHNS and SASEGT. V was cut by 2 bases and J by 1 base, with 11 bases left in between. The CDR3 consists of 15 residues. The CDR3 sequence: CASSELGTANTEAFF. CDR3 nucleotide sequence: TGTGCCAGCAGTGAACTAGGAACAGCGAACACTGAAGCTTTCTTT.

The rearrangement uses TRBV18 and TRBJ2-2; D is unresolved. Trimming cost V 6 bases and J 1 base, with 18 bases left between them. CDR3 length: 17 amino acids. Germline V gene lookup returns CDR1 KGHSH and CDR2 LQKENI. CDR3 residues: CASSPSGIRQNTGELFF. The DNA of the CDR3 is TGTGCCAGCTCTCCCAGTGGAATTAGACAGAACACCGGGGAGCTGTTTTTT.

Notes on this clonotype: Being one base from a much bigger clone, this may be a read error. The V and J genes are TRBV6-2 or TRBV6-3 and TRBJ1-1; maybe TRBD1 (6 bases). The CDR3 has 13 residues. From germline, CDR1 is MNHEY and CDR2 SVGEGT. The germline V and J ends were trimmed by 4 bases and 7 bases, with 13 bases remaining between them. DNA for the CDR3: TGTGCCAGCAGTTCGGCAGGGGAGCGTGAAGCTTTCTTT. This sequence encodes CASSSAGEREAFF.

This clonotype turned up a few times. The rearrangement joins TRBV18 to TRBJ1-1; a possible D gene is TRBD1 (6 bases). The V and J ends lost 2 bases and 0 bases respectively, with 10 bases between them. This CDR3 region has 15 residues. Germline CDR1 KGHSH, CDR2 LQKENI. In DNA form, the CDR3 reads TGTGCCAGCTCACCATGGCAGGGGATGAACACTGAAGCTTTCTTT. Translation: CASSPWQGMNTEAFF.

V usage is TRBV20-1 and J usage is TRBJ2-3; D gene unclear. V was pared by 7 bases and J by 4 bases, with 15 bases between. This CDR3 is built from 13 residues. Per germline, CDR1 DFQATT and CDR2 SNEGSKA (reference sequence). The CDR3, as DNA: TGCAGTGTCAAAGTGGGATCCGCAGATACGCAGTATTTT. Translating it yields CSVKVGSADTQYF.

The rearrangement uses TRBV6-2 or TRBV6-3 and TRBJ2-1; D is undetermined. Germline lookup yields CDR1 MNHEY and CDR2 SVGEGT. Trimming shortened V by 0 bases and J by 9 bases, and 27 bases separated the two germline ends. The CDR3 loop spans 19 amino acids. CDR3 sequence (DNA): TGTGCCAGCAGTTACTCGACCCCTGGCAGAGGCCATTTTCCCAGTGAGCAGTTCTTC. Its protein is CASSYSTPGRGHFPSEQFF.

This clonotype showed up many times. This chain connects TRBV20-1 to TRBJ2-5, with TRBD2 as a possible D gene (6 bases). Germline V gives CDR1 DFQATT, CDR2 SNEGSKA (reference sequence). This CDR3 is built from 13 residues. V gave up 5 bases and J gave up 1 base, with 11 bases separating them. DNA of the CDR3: TGCAGTGCTGGCCGGACTACCCAAGAGACCCAGTACTTC. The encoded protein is CSAGRTTQETQYF.

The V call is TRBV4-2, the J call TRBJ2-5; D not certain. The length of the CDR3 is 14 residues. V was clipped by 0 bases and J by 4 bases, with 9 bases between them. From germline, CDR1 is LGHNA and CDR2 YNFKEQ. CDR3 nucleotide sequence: TGTGCCAGCAGCCAAGAGATGAGGACAGAGACCCAGTACTTC. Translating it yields CASSQEMRTETQYF.

CDR3 residues: CASSSKTGEYGYTF. CDR3 coding DNA: TGTGCCAGCAGCTCCAAGACAGGGGAATATGGCTACACCTTC. This sequence joins TRBV7-2 and TRBJ1-2; TRBD1 agrees at 8 bases. V lost 4 bases to trimming and J lost 5 bases; unmatched junction nucleotides: 6. The length of the CDR3 is 14 residues. CDR1 and CDR2 from the germline V gene are SGHTA and FQGNSA.